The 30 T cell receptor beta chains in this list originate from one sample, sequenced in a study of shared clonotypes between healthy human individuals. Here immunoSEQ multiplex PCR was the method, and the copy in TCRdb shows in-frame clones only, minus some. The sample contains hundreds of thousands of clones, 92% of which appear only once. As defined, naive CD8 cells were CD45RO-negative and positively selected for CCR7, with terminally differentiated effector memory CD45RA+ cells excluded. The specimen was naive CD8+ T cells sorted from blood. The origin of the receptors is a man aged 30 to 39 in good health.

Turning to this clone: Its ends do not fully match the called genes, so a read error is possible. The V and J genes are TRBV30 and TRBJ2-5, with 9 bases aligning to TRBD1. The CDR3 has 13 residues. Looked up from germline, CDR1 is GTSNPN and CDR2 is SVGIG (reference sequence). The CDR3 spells CAWSTGGGETQHF. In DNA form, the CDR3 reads TGTGCCTGGAGCACAGGGGGCGGTGAGACCCAGCACTTC. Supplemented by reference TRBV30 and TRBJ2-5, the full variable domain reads SQTIHQWPATLVQPVGSPLSLECTVEGTSNPNLYWYRQAAGRGLQLLFYSVGIGQISSEVPQNLSASRPQDRQFILSSKKLLLSDSGFYLCAWSTGGGETQHFGPGTRLLVL.

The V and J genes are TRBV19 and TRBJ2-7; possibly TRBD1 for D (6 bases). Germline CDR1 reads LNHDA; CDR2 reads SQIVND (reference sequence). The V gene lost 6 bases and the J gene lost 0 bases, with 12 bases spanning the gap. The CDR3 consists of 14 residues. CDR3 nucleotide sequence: TGTGCCAGTAGCTTACAGGGTACCTCCTACGAGCAGTACTTC. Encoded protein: CASSLQGTSYEQYF.

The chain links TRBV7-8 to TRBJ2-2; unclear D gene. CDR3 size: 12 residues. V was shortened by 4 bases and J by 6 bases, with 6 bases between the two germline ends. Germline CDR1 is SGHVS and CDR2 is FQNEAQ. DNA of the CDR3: TGTGCCAGCAGCTCCGGAGCCGGGGAGCTGTTTTTT. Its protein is CASSSGAGELFF.

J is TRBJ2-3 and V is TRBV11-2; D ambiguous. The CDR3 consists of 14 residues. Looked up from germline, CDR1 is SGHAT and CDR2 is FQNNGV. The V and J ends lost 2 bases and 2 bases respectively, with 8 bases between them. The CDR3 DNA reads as TGTGCCAGCAGCTTACTTCGTTCCACAGATACGCAGTATTTT. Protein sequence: CASSLLRSTDTQYF.

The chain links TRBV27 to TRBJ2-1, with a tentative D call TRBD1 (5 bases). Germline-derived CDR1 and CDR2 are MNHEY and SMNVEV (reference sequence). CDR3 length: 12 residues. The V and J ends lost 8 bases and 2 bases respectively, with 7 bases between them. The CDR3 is CASSGTYNEQFF. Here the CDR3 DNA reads TGTGCCAGCTCAGGGACCTACAATGAGCAGTTCTTC.

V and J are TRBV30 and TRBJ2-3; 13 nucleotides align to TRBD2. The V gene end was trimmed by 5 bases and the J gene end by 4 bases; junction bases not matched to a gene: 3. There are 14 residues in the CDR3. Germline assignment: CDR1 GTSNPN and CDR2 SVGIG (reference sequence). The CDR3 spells CAWGLAGAPDTQYF. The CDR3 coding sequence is TGTGCCTGGGGACTAGCGGGAGCCCCAGATACGCAGTATTTT.

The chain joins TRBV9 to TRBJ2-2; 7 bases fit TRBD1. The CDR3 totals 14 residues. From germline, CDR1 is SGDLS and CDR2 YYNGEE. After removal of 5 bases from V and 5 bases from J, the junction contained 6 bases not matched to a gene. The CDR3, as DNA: TGTGCCAGCAGGCCAGGGACAGAGACCGGGGAGCTGTTTTTT. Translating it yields CASRPGTETGELFF.

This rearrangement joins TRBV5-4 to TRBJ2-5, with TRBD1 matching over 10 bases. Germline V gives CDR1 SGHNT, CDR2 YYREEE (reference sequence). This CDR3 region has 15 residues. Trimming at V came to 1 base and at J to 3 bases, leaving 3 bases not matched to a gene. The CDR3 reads CASSLFGTGEETQYF. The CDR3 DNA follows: TGTGCCAGCAGCTTGTTCGGGACAGGGGAAGAGACCCAGTACTTC.

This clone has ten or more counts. CDR3 bases: TGCGCCAGCTCCCTAGGGGGGAGCAATGAGCAGTTCTTC. Protein: CASSLGGSNEQFF. J is TRBJ2-1 and V is TRBV10-1; either TRBD1 or TRBD2 may supply D (6 bases each). CDR1 and CDR2 from the germline V gene are WNHNN and SYGVQD (reference sequence). CDR3 length: 13 amino acids. Trimming removed 8 bases at V and 6 bases at J, with 14 bases between.

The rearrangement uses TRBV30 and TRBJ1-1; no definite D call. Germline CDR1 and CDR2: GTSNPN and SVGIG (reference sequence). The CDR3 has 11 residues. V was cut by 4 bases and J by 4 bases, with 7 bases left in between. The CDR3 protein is CAWILSTEAFF. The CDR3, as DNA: TGTGCCTGGATTTTATCCACTGAAGCTTTCTTT.

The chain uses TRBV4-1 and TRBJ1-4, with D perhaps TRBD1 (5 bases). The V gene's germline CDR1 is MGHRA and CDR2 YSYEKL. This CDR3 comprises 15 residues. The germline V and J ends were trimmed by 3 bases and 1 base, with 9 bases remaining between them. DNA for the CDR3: TGCGCCAGCAGCCATACCACAGGAACTAATGAAAAACTGTTTTTT. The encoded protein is CASSHTTGTNEKLFF.

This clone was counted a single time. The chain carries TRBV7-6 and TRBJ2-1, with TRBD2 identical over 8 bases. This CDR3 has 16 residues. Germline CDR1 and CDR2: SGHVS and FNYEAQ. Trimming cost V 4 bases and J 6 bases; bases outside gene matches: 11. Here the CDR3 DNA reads TGTGCCAGCAGCTCCCCTTTAGCTAGCGGGCGCAATGAGCAGTTCTTC. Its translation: CASSSPLASGRNEQFF.

In DNA form, the CDR3 reads TGTGCCAGCAGTTTGGGCGGCAGCTTGAACACTGAAGCTTTCTTT. Translated, it gives CASSLGGSLNTEAFF. V and J are TRBV27 and TRBJ1-1; D gene unclear. V lost 3 bases and J 0 bases, leaving 11 bases between the germline ends. Germline CDR1 reads MNHEY; CDR2 reads SMNVEV (reference sequence). The CDR3 is made up of 15 amino acids.

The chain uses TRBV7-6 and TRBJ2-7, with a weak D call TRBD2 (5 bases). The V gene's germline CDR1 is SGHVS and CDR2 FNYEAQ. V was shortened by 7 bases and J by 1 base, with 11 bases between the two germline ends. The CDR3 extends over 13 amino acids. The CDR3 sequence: CASMSRDSYEQYF. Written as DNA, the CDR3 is TGTGCCAGCATGAGCCGGGATTCCTACGAGCAGTACTTC. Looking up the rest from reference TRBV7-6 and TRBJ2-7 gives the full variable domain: GAGVSQSPRYKVTKRGQDVALRCDPISGHVSLYWYRQALGQGPEFLTYFNYEAQQDKSGLPNDRFSAERPEGSISTLTIQRTEQRDSAMYRCASMSRDSYEQYFGPGTRLTVT.

CDR3 in amino acids: CASSVPLGETQYF. Written as DNA, the CDR3 is TGTGCCAGCAGCGTACCTCTCGGGGAGACCCAGTACTTC. The genes are TRBV7-9 and TRBJ2-5; D gene uncertain. Trimming removed 5 bases from V and 5 bases from J, with 12 bases in between. Looked up from germline, CDR1 is SEHNR and CDR2 is FQNEAQ (reference sequence). The CDR3 totals 13 residues.

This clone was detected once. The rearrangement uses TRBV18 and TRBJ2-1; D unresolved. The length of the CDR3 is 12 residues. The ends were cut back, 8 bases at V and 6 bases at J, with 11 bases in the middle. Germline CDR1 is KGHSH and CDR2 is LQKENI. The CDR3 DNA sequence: TGTGCCAGCGGTCCGACCAGCAATGAGCAGTTCTTC. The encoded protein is CASGPTSNEQFF.

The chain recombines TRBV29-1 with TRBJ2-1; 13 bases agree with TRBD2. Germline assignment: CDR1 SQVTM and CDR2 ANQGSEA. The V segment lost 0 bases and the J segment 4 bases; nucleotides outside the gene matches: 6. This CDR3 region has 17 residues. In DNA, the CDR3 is TGCAGCGTTGAAGAGGTAGGACTAGCGGGAGTGTACAATGAGCAGTTCTTC. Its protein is CSVEEVGLAGVYNEQFF.

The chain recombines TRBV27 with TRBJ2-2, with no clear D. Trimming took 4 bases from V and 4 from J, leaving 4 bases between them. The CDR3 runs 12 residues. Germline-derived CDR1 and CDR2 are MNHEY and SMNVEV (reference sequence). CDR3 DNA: TGTGCCAGCAGTTGGATCACCGGGGAGCTGTTTTTT. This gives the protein CASSWITGELFF.

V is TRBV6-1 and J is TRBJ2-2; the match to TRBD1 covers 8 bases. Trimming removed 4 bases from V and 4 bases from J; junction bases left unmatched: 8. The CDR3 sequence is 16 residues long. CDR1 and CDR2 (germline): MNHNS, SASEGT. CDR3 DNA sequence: TGTGCCAGCAGTGGCCCAGGGGGCGTAGTCACCGGGGAGCTGTTTTTT. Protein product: CASSGPGGVVTGELFF.

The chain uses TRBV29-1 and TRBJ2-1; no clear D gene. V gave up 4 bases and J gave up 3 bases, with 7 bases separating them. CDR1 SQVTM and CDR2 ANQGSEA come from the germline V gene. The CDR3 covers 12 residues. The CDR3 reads CSVVFSYNEQFF. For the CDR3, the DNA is TGCAGCGTTGTCTTCAGCTACAATGAGCAGTTCTTC.

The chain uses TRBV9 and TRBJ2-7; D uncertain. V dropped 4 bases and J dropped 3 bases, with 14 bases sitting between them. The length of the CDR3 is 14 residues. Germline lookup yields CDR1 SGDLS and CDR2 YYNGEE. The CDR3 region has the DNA TGTGCCAGCAGCCCCTCCCTCCGTTACTACGAGCAGTACTTC. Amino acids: CASSPSLRYYEQYF.

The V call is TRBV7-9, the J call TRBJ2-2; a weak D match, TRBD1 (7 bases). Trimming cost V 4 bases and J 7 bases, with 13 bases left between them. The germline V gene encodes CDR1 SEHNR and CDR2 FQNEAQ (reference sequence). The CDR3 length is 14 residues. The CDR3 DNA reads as TGTGCCAGCAGCTCCCAGGGGGGCTACGGGGAGCTGTTTTTT. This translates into CASSSQGGYGELFF.

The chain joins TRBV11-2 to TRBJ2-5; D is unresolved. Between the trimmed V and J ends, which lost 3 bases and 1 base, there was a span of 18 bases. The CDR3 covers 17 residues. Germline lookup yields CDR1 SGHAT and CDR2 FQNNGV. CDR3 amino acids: CASSFLLGEVPQETQYF. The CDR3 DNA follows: TGTGCCAGCAGCTTTCTCCTAGGTGAGGTGCCCCAAGAGACCCAGTACTTC.

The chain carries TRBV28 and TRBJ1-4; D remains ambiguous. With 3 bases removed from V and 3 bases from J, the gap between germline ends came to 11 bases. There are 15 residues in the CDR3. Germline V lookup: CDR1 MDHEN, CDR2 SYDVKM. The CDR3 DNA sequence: TGTGCCAGCAGTTTCGTGGGGTTCTCTAATGAAAAACTGTTTTTT. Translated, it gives CASSFVGFSNEKLFF.

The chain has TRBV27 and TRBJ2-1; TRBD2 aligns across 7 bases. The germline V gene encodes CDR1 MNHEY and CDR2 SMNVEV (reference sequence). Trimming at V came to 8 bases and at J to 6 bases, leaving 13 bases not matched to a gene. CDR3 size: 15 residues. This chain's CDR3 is CASASGLGLSNEQFF. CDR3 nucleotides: TGTGCCAGCGCATCCGGACTAGGTCTGAGCAATGAGCAGTTCTTC.

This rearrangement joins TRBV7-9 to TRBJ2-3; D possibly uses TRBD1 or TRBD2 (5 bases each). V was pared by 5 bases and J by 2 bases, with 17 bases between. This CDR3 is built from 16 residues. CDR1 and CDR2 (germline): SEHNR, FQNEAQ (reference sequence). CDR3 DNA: TGTGCCAGCAGCCATGGGGACGTATCCCCCACAGATACGCAGTATTTT. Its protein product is CASSHGDVSPTDTQYF. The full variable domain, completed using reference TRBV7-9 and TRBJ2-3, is DTGVSQNPRHKITKRGQNVTFRCDPISEHNRLYWYRQTLGQGPEFLTYFQNEAQLEKSRLLSDRFSAERPKGSFSTLEIQRTEQGDSAMYLCASSHGDVSPTDTQYFGPGTRLTVL.

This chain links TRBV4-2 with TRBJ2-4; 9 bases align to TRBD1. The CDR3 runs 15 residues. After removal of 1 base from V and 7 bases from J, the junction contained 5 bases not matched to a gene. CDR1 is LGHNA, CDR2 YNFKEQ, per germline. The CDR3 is CASSQVGQGNNIQYF. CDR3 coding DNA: TGTGCCAGCAGCCAAGTGGGACAGGGAAATAACATTCAGTACTTC.

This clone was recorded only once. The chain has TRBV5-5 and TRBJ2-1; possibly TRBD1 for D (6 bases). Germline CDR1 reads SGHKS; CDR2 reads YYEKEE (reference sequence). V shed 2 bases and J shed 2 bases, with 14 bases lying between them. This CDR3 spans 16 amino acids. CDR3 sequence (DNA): TGTGCCAGCAGCTTAGACCCGGGACACCCCTACAATGAGCAGTTCTTC. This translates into CASSLDPGHPYNEQFF.

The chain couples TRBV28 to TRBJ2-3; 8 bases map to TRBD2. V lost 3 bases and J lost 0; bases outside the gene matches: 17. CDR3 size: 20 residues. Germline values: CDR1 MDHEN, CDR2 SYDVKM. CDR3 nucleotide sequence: TGTGCCAGCAGTTTTCCCCCGAGCGAGACTAGCGTAGCTAGCACAGATACGCAGTATTTT. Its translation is CASSFPPSETSVASTDTQYF.

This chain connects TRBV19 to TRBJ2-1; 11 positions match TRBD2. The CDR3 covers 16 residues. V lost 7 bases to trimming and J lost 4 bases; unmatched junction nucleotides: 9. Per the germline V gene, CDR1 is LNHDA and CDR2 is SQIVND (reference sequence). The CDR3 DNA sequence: TGTGCCAGTACCGACCTAGCGGGAGGACGGTACAATGAGCAGTTCTTC. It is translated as CASTDLAGGRYNEQFF.